This entry lists 10 T cell receptor beta chains sequenced from one sample in a study of Tregs in tolerant kidney transplant recipients. Measured with immunoSEQ multiplex PCR; TCRdb has only the in-frame clones, and not every one. Here the sample spans about 240,000 clones, 80% to 85% being singletons. The sample was CD4+ T cells from blood. Receptors were obtained from a human donor in good health.

The V call is TRBV19, the J call TRBJ2-6; D might be TRBD1 (6 bases). This CDR3 has 15 amino acids. Germline V CDR1 and CDR2: LNHDA, SQIVND (reference sequence). Trimming removed 8 bases from V and 2 bases from J, with 13 bases in between. CDR3 nucleotides: TGTGCCAGTGGGCTAGGGGGTACTGGGGCCAACGTCCTGACTTTC. Its protein is CASGLGGTGANVLTF.

The chain joins TRBV30 to TRBJ2-7; 9 nucleotides match TRBD2. This CDR3 has 13 amino acids. The ends lost 5 bases at V and 4 bases at J; junction bases unmatched: 6. Germline V lookup: CDR1 GTSNPN, CDR2 SVGIG (reference sequence). The CDR3 sequence: CAWGGLAGYEQYF. In DNA form, the CDR3 reads TGTGCCTGGGGGGGACTAGCAGGGTACGAGCAGTACTTC.

The chain couples TRBV7-2 to TRBJ1-1; 11 bases agree with TRBD1. V was clipped by 1 base and J by 4 bases; unmatched bases: 5. CDR3 length equals 16 residues. In germline, CDR1 is SGHTA, CDR2 FQGNSA. The CDR3 nucleotides are TGTGCCAGCAGCTTAGGTTCCGGGACAGGGGGCACTGAAGCTTTCTTT. Residues: CASSLGSGTGGTEAFF.

This chain joins TRBV7-9 and TRBJ1-2; D call uncertain. The V gene's germline CDR1 is SEHNR and CDR2 FQNEAQ (reference sequence). There are 13 residues in the CDR3. Trimming shortened V by 5 bases and J by 3 bases, and 10 bases separated the two germline ends. The CDR3 loop is CASSVQTDYGYTF. Here the CDR3 DNA reads TGTGCCAGCAGCGTACAGACCGACTATGGCTACACCTTC.

This clone has just one count. CDR3 in amino acids: CASSLGGERGRQFF. In DNA form, the CDR3 reads TGTGCCAGCAGCTTAGGGGGTGAGCGGGGGCGGCAGTTCTTC. The V gene is TRBV5-8, the J gene TRBJ2-1, with 8 bases aligning to TRBD2. The V gene end was trimmed by 2 bases and the J gene end by 12 bases; junction bases not matched to a gene: 10. The length of the CDR3 is 14 residues. The V gene's germline CDR1 is SGHTS and CDR2 YDEGEE.

This clone was observed a single time. The J gene is TRBJ2-1, the V gene TRBV5-1; possible D gene TRBD1, 6 bases. Trimming took off 3 bases at V and 0 bases at J, with 10 bases between the two ends. The CDR3 length is 15 residues. CDR1 and CDR2 (germline): SGHRS, YFSETQ. This CDR3 reads CASSWTESSYNEQFF. The CDR3 nucleotides are TGCGCCAGCAGCTGGACAGAGAGCTCCTACAATGAGCAGTTCTTC.

This rearrangement joins TRBV5-8 to TRBJ1-4, with 7 bases lining up with TRBD1. V trimming: 4 bases; J trimming: 6 bases; junction bases outside the gene matches: 12. Germline V gene data show CDR1 as SGHTS and CDR2 as YDEGEE. The CDR3 covers 16 residues. CDR3 DNA sequence: TGTGCCAGCAGCATTAACAGGGGTCTCAGTTATGAAAAACTGTTTTTT. This translates into CASSINRGLSYEKLFF.

This clone showed up just once. The V call is TRBV9, the J call TRBJ2-7; TRBD2 matches at 13 bases. CDR1 and CDR2 (germline): SGDLS, YYNGEE. V gave up 4 bases and J gave up 9 bases; unmatched junction bases: 10. This CDR3 region has 15 residues. This CDR3 is CASSSRLAGGGVQYF. The CDR3 DNA reads as TGTGCCAGCAGCAGCCGACTAGCGGGAGGAGGGGTGCAGTACTTC.

The chain couples TRBV4-2 to TRBJ1-1; maybe TRBD1 (6 bases). There are 14 residues in the CDR3. Trimming left V 5 bases short and J 4 bases short, with 14 bases between. Germline CDR1 is LGHNA and CDR2 is YNFKEQ. The CDR3 here is CASSAHRDITEAFF. CDR3 bases: TGTGCCAGCAGCGCCCACAGGGATATCACTGAAGCTTTCTTT.

The chain is built from TRBV7-9 and TRBJ2-7; 7 bases are a match to TRBD2. CDR3 length: 13 amino acids. After removal of 11 bases from V and 1 base from J, the junction contained 8 bases not matched to a gene. Germline V gene lookup returns CDR1 SEHNR and CDR2 FQNEAQ (reference sequence). This CDR3 reads CAAGDYGSYEQYF. In DNA form, the CDR3 reads TGTGCCGCGGGGGATTATGGGTCCTACGAGCAGTACTTC.